This record looks at one T cell receptor beta chain sequence and its context. Its antigen is currently unknown. These data belong to a study of beta chain features in type 1 diabetes. Germline values: CDR1 MDHEN, CDR2 SYDVKM. The CDR3 is made up of 18 amino acids. Germline trimming cut 4 bases from V and 5 bases from J; bases unmatched to any gene: 16. Study-level points and caveats: Shorter TCRB CDR3s, moderately but significantly so, were found in Type 1 diabetes patients in all four CD4+ subsets.

The sequenced template was cDNA made from the entire isolated RNA. Repertoires were generated with immunoSEQ multiplex PCR, while TCRdb's copy carries only in-frame clones and drops some. The sample includes approximately 270,000 clones, about 13% seen only once; the top ten take about 0.015%. The sequenced sample consisted of naive CD4+ T cells from blood. This TCR came from a young man with type 1 diabetes. The J gene is TRBJ2-7, the V gene TRBV28, with TRBD2 identical over 11 bases. Here the CDR3 DNA reads TGTGCCAGCAGTTCTATACAGGGCCGTAGCGGGAGGGCCCACGAGCAGTACTTC. It translates to CASSSIQGRSGRAHEQYF.